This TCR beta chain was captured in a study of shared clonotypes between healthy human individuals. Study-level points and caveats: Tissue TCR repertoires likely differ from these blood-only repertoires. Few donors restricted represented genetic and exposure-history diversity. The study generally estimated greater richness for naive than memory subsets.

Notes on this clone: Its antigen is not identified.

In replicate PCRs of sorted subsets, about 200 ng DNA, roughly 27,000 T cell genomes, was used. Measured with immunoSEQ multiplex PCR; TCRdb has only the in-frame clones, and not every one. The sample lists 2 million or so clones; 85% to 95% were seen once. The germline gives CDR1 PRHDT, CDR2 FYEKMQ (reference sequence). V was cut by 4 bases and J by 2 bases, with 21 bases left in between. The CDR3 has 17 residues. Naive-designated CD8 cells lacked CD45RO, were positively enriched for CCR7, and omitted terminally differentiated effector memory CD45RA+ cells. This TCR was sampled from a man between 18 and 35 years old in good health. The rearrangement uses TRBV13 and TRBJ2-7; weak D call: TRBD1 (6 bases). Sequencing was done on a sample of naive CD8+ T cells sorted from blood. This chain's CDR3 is CASSSLSDSLAPYEQYF. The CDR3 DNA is TGTGCCAGCAGCTCTCTCTCGGACAGCCTGGCCCCCTACGAGCAGTACTTC.